This TCR beta chain was captured in a study of shared clonotypes between healthy human individuals. Method: immunoSEQ multiplex PCR; TCRdb's copy keeps in-frame clones and lacks some. The profile shows roughly 520,000 clones, around 95% of them singletons. The source of this sequence is a woman aged 25-40 years in good health. Input material: naive CD4+ T cells sorted from blood. Sample subset: CD45RA+ positively selected.

The CDR3 loop is CASFPTSGTPYNEQFF. The CDR3 DNA reads as TGTGCCAGCTTTCCGACTAGCGGAACCCCCTACAATGAGCAGTTCTTC. V is TRBV18 and J is TRBJ2-1, with TRBD2 identical over 9 bases. V trimming: 7 bases; J trimming: 2 bases; junction bases outside the gene matches: 9. This CDR3 is built from 16 residues. Germline lookup yields CDR1 KGHSH and CDR2 LQKENI.